These 12 T cell receptor beta chains were sequenced from one sample in a study of T-cell memory formation after mild COVID-19. TCRdb fed the 5' RACE reads into MiXCR, producing one record per CDR3 protein. The repertoire holds roughly 350,000 distinct CDR3 sequences, with roughly an eighth as singletons. Sequenced material: PBMCs or a T cell subset sorted from them (not recorded which). The receptor set was obtained from a man younger than 35 who had mild COVID-19 (a few samples of this study predate the infection). Cell type and time point are not known.

This clonotype occurred a few times. The gene calls are TRBV29-1 and TRBJ2-1; maybe TRBD2 (5 bases). The CDR3 runs 14 residues. Trimming pared 3 bases from V and 1 base from J, leaving 10 bases between. Germline V gene data show CDR1 as SQVTM and CDR2 as ANQGSEA. The CDR3 DNA follows: TGCAGCGTTGAGTACCGAGGGTCCTACAATGAGCAGTTCTTC. Translated, it gives CSVEYRGSYNEQFF.

The chain recombines TRBV20-1 with TRBJ2-5; D call uncertain. The CDR3 loop spans 13 amino acids. V dropped 3 bases and J dropped 5 bases, with 13 bases sitting between them. Germline V CDR1 and CDR2: DFQATT, SNEGSKA (reference sequence). CDR3 DNA: TGCAGTGCTAGTGGGCAGGCCGGGGAGACCCAGTACTTC. Protein: CSASGQAGETQYF.

This clonotype has a count of ten or more. The CDR3 DNA reads as TGCAGCGTTGCACCGGGTTGGGGGATGAACACTGAAGCTTTCTTT. Its translation: CSVAPGWGMNTEAFF. The rearrangement links TRBV29-1 to TRBJ1-1; maybe TRBD1 (5 bases). The CDR3 is made up of 15 amino acids. V was cut by 4 bases and J by 0 bases, with 15 bases left in between. Germline V gives CDR1 SQVTM, CDR2 ANQGSEA.

The V gene is TRBV11-2, the J gene TRBJ2-7, with D possibly matching TRBD1 (6 bases). This CDR3 is built from 13 residues. Germline V gene sequence: CDR1 SGHAT, CDR2 FQNNGV. V was trimmed by 7 bases and J by 0 bases, leaving 10 bases between them. CDR3 nucleotides: TGTGCCAGCATTAGGGACAACTCCTACGAGCAGTACTTC. It codes for CASIRDNSYEQYF.

This clonotype has at least ten counts. The chain joins TRBV6-6 to TRBJ2-1, with D possibly being TRBD1 (6 bases). The V gene lost 2 bases and the J gene lost 6 bases, with 17 bases spanning the gap. Germline-derived CDR1 and CDR2 are MNHNY and SVGAGI (reference sequence). The CDR3 sequence is 16 residues long. CDR3 sequence: CASSYGGAGAVNEQFF. DNA of the CDR3: TGTGCCAGCAGTTACGGCGGAGCAGGGGCGGTCAATGAGCAGTTCTTC.

The table lists this clonotype with a few counts. The V call is TRBV5-6, the J call TRBJ1-1; no definite D call. CDR1 SGHDT and CDR2 YYEEEE come from the germline V gene. The CDR3 sequence is 12 residues long. The germline V and J ends were trimmed by 1 base and 11 bases, with 12 bases remaining between them. Here the CDR3 reads CASSLWSQRAFF. The DNA of the CDR3 is TGTGCCAGCAGCTTGTGGTCACAGAGGGCTTTCTTT.

The J gene is TRBJ2-7, the V gene TRBV6-2 or TRBV6-3; a weak D match, TRBD2 (5 bases). The V and J ends lost 10 bases and 2 bases respectively, with 15 bases between them. The CDR3 is 13 amino acids. Germline CDR1 is MNHEY and CDR2 is SVGEGT. CDR3 nucleotide sequence: TGTGCCACCGGTGAGGGAACCCCCTACGAGCAGTACGTC. It yields the protein CATGEGTPYEQYV.

This chain joins TRBV5-1 and TRBJ2-1; no reliable D call. Germline V gives CDR1 SGHRS, CDR2 YFSETQ. The CDR3 length is 16 residues. Deletions cut 2 bases from V and 4 bases from J, with 16 bases between. In nucleotides, the CDR3 is TGCGCCAGCAGCTTTGGGGTTCTCACCGGATACAATGAGCAGTTCTTC. It specifies CASSFGVLTGYNEQFF.

This clonotype has more than one count but fewer than ten. The chain has TRBV11-2 and TRBJ2-5, with a tentative D call TRBD2 (6 bases). Germline values: CDR1 SGHAT, CDR2 FQNNGV. Trimming took 1 base from V and 2 from J, leaving 11 bases between them. The CDR3 covers 15 residues. CDR3 sequence (DNA): TGTGCCAGCAGCTTAGGAATAGCGGCGCAAGAGACCCAGTACTTC. This sequence encodes CASSLGIAAQETQYF.

The CDR3, as DNA: TGTGCCAGCAGCCGAGAAGGGGTTAACTATGGCTACACCTTC. This translates into CASSREGVNYGYTF. This chain joins TRBV7-2 and TRBJ1-2, with D tentatively TRBD1 (5 bases). CDR1 is SGHTA, CDR2 FQGNSA, per germline. V was pared by 5 bases and J by 1 base, with 11 bases between. This CDR3 has 14 residues.

This clonotype has only a few counts. The chain carries TRBV10-3 and TRBJ2-5; D is possibly TRBD2 (6 bases). The CDR3 is made up of 14 amino acids. Germline CDR1 reads ENHRY; CDR2 reads SYGVKD. V gave up 10 bases and J gave up 5 bases, with 20 bases separating them. This CDR3 reads CATLSPGLGETQYF. The CDR3 DNA reads TGTGCCACCCTTTCGCCGGGACTGGGGGAGACCCAGTACTTC.

The chain is built from TRBV5-1 and TRBJ1-4; D is perhaps TRBD1 (5 bases). The V end was cut by 3 bases, the J end by 7 bases, with 19 bases between. Germline V gene sequence: CDR1 SGHRS, CDR2 YFSETQ. The CDR3 length is 16 residues. CDR3 coding DNA: TGCGCCAGCAGCTCGACTGGGACCGGAAGGGGTGAAAAACTGTTTTTT. Its translation: CASSSTGTGRGEKLFF.